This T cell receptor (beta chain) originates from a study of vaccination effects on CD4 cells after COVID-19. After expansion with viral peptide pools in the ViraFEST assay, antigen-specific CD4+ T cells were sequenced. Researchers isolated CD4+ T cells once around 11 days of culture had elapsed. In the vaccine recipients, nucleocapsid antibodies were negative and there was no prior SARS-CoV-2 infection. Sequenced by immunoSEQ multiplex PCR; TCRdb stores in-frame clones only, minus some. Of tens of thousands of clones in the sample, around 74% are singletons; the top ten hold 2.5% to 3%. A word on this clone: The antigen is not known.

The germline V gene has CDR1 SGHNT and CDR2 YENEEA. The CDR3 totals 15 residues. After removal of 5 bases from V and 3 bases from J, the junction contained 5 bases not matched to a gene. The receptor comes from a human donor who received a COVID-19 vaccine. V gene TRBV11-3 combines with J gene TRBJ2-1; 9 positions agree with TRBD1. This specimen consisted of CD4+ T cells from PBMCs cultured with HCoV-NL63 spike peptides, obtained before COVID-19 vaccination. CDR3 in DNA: TGTGCCAGCAGCCCCAGACAGGGGGTCTACAATGAGCAGTTCTTC. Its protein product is CASSPRQGVYNEQFF.